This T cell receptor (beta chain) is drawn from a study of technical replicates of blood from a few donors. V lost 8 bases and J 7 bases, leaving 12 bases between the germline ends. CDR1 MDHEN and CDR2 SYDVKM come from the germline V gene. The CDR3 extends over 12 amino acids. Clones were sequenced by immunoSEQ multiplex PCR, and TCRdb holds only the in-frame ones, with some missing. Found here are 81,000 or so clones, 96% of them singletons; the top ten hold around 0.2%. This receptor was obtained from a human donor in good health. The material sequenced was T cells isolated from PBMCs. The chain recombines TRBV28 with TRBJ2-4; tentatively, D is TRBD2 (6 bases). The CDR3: CASGGIGNIQYF. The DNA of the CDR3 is TGTGCCAGCGGCGGGATCGGGAACATTCAGTACTTC.